The 23 T cell receptor beta chains below come from one sample, sequenced in a study of CD8+CD57+ T cells in acquired aplastic anemia. Flow cytometry had shown expanded CD8+CD57+ cells in the patients chosen for sequencing. TCR beta VDJ and CDR3 profiling used genomic DNA as template. TCRdb itself ran the reads through MiXCR, one entry per CDR3 protein. This table has approximately 150,000 distinct CDR3 sequences, over 40% appearing once. The sequencing input was sorted CD4+, CD8+, or CD8+CD57+ T cells (not recorded which) from PBMCs. These receptor sequences come from a human donor with aplastic anemia.

The chain uses TRBV7-7 and TRBJ1-1; a possible D gene is TRBD1 (5 bases). Trimming removed 6 bases at V and 4 bases at J, with 12 bases between. The CDR3 runs to 13 residues. The germline CDR1 and CDR2 sequences are SSHAT and FNYEAQ (reference sequence). The DNA for the CDR3 is TGTGCCAGCAGTACGACTAGGGGCACTGAAGCTTTCTTT. Translating it yields CASSTTRGTEAFF.

About this clonotype itself: A much larger clone sits a single nucleotide away, making a read error possible. The rearrangement uses TRBV7-9 and TRBJ2-3, with a possible D match to TRBD1 (5 bases). Germline V gene lookup returns CDR1 SEHNR and CDR2 FQNEAQ (reference sequence). This CDR3 contains 13 residues. The CDR3 DNA sequence: TGTGCCAGCAGCTTAAATATGGACAATACGCGGTATTTT. It specifies CASSLNMDNTRYF.

This clonotype was seen ten or more times. The chain carries TRBV2 and TRBJ1-3, with D possibly TRBD1 on 5 matching bases. The CDR3 runs 16 residues. The V and J ends lost 2 bases and 0 bases respectively, with 11 bases between them. The germline V gene encodes CDR1 SNHLY and CDR2 FYNNEI. CDR3 nucleotides: TGTGCCAGCAGTGAAAACAGGCCAGGCTCTGGAAACACCATATATTTT. Protein product: CASSENRPGSGNTIYF.

The chain couples TRBV6-2 or TRBV6-3 to TRBJ1-3; D possibly corresponds to TRBD1 (6 bases). This CDR3 contains 15 residues. Germline V lookup: CDR1 MNHEY, CDR2 SVGEGT. With 5 bases removed from V and 1 base from J, the gap between germline ends came to 12 bases. The CDR3 spells CASSDRTGSGNTIYF. Here the CDR3 DNA reads TGTGCCAGCAGTGACAGAACAGGGTCTGGAAACACCATATATTTT.

This clonotype was seen only a few times. Being one base from a much bigger clone, this may be a read error. The V and J genes are TRBV7-9 and TRBJ2-7; a possible D gene is TRBD1 (6 bases). V was trimmed by 5 bases and J by 0 bases, leaving 11 bases between them. Germline V gives CDR1 SEHNR, CDR2 FQNEAQ (reference sequence). The CDR3 extends over 14 amino acids. The CDR3 is CASSPTGNSYEQYV. For the CDR3, the DNA is TGTGCCAGCAGCCCGACAGGAAACTCCTACGAGCAGTACGTC.

The V call is TRBV19, the J call TRBJ1-4; a weak D match, TRBD1 (6 bases). The CDR3 is made up of 13 amino acids. Deletions cut 10 bases from V and 13 bases from J, with 22 bases between. Germline V gene lookup returns CDR1 LNHDA and CDR2 SQIVND (reference sequence). The CDR3, as DNA: TGTGCCACCGATCCGGGACACGGGCTCGGACTGTTTTTT. Residues: CATDPGHGLGLFF.

This chain joins TRBV5-1 and TRBJ1-4; D not resolved. Trimming took off 2 bases at V and 0 bases at J, with 11 bases between the two ends. Germline CDR1 SGHRS, CDR2 YFSETQ. The CDR3 loop spans 16 amino acids. The CDR3, as DNA: TGCGCCAGCAGCTTATCTGGCGGAACAACTAATGAAAAACTGTTTTTT. It translates to CASSLSGGTTNEKLFF.

The V call is TRBV5-1, the J call TRBJ2-7; 8 nucleotides agree with TRBD1. V shed 3 bases, J shed 4 bases, and the junction held 9 bases outside the gene matches. The CDR3 loop spans 15 amino acids. CDR1 and CDR2 (germline): SGHRS, YFSETQ. CDR3 loop: CASSSTPGQAYEQYF. Written as DNA, the CDR3 is TGCGCCAGCAGCTCAACACCGGGACAGGCATACGAGCAGTACTTC.

This clonotype was seen many times. This chain links TRBV13 with TRBJ1-1; no definite D call. Germline CDR1 PRHDT, CDR2 FYEKMQ (reference sequence). Trimming removed 3 bases from V and 0 bases from J, with 5 bases in between. This CDR3 contains 13 residues. CDR3 loop: CASSLTVNTEAFF. The CDR3 coding sequence is TGTGCCAGCAGCTTGACCGTGAACACTGAAGCTTTCTTT.

This clonotype has ten or more counts. The CDR3, as DNA: TGTGCCAGCAGCCCCCCGACAGGAAAAGAGACCCAGTACTTC. Its protein product is CASSPPTGKETQYF. The rearrangement links TRBV7-3 to TRBJ2-5; tentatively, D is TRBD1 (6 bases). The germline V gene encodes CDR1 SGHTA and CDR2 FQGTGA. This CDR3 is built from 14 residues. V gave up 5 bases and J gave up 3 bases, with 13 bases separating them.

The gene calls are TRBV7-9 and TRBJ2-7; D gene uncertain. Per germline, CDR1 SEHNR and CDR2 FQNEAQ (reference sequence). The length of the CDR3 is 13 residues. The V end lost 6 bases, the J end lost 1 base, and 10 bases lay between the germline ends. CDR3 sequence (DNA): TGTGCCAGCAGTTTAAGTCATTCCTACGAGCAGTACTTC. Translating it yields CASSLSHSYEQYF.

The CDR3 DNA is TGTGCCAGCAGCCCCCCGGCAGGGCACTATGGCTACACCTTC. Translating gives CASSPPAGHYGYTF. The chain uses TRBV5-6 and TRBJ1-2; D perhaps matches TRBD1 (5 bases). V was pared by 4 bases and J by 3 bases, with 13 bases between. The CDR3 covers 14 residues. Looked up from germline, CDR1 is SGHDT and CDR2 is YYEEEE.

There are many counts of this clonotype. The rearrangement joins TRBV5-6 to TRBJ1-2, with TRBD1 as a possible D gene (5 bases). Germline V CDR1 and CDR2: SGHDT, YYEEEE. The CDR3 loop spans 13 amino acids. Trimming shortened V by 3 bases and J by 6 bases, and 12 bases separated the two germline ends. The CDR3 spells CASSSAGRDGYTF. The CDR3 region has the DNA TGTGCCAGCAGCTCGGCAGGGAGGGATGGCTACACCTTC.

On this clonotype itself: With a much larger clone just one base away, this may be a read error. The chain couples TRBV20-1 to TRBJ2-1, with D possibly called TRBD1 or TRBD2 (5 bases each). Per the germline V gene, CDR1 is DFQATT and CDR2 is SNEGSKA (reference sequence). There are 16 residues in the CDR3. The DNA for the CDR3 is TGCAGTGCTCACCAGGGAGCGGCCAGCTCCTGCAATGAGCAGTTCTTC. Translating gives CSAHQGAASSCNEQFF.

Only one count was recorded for this clonotype. The J gene is TRBJ2-7, the V gene TRBV25-1; 9 nucleotides line up with TRBD1. This CDR3 contains 14 residues. J was trimmed by 7 bases and V by 4 bases; bases with no gene match: 8. Per the germline V gene, CDR1 is MGHDK and CDR2 is SYGVNS. In nucleotides, the CDR3 is TGTGCCAGCAGTGCCCTACAGGGGGCTGGGGAGCAGTACGTC. Its translation is CASSALQGAGEQYV.

The gene calls are TRBV10-3 and TRBJ1-3; D may be TRBD1 (5 bases). In germline, CDR1 is ENHRY, CDR2 SYGVKD. The CDR3 contains 15 residues. V gave up 3 bases and J gave up 4 bases, with 13 bases separating them. CDR3 DNA sequence: TGTGCCATCAGTGACGGGACGAGCTCCGGAAACACCATATATTTT. It codes for CAISDGTSSGNTIYF.

This clonotype has a count of ten or more. CDR3 sequence (DNA): TGTGCCAGCAGCCAAGGACAGCCGACAGATACGCAGTATTTT. Its protein product is CASSQGQPTDTQYF. The chain is built from TRBV7-3 and TRBJ2-3; a weak D match, TRBD1 (6 bases). CDR3 length: 14 residues. The V gene lost 5 bases and the J gene lost 3 bases, with 12 bases spanning the gap. Per germline, CDR1 SGHTA and CDR2 FQGTGA.

Comment on this clonotype: Since a much larger clone is just one base distant, this may be a read error. The chain is built from TRBV11-2 and TRBJ1-1, with D maybe TRBD1 (6 bases). Germline V lookup: CDR1 SGHAT, CDR2 FQNNGV. The CDR3 spans 17 residues. CDR3 amino acids: CANSPGRGEGVNTEAFF. CDR3 in DNA: TGTGCCAACAGCCCCGGGAGGGGTGAGGGGGTGAACACTGAAGCTTTCTTT.

In this sample, this clonotype turned up once. The genes are TRBV20-1 and TRBJ1-2; D possibly corresponds to TRBD1 (6 bases). Germline assignment: CDR1 DFQATT and CDR2 SNEGSKA (reference sequence). V was clipped by 0 bases and J by 4 bases, with 27 bases between them. This CDR3 contains 19 residues. The CDR3 here is CSARDQLSIGKGVVYGYTF. The CDR3 DNA sequence: TGCAGTGCTAGAGATCAGCTTTCGATCGGGAAGGGGGTTGTCTATGGCTACACCTTC.

The rearrangement links TRBV10-3 to TRBJ2-3, with a weak D call TRBD2 (5 bases). V was trimmed by 6 bases and J by 4 bases, leaving 14 bases between them. Germline CDR1 ENHRY, CDR2 SYGVKD. The CDR3 spans 14 residues. The CDR3 is CAISYGEFSDTQYF. CDR3 nucleotides: TGTGCCATCAGCTACGGGGAGTTCTCAGATACGCAGTATTTT.

V gene TRBV10-3 combines with J gene TRBJ2-2, with D possibly matching TRBD1 (5 bases). Between the trimmed V and J ends, which lost 10 bases and 8 bases, there was a span of 17 bases. The CDR3 covers 13 residues. Germline CDR1 ENHRY, CDR2 SYGVKD. In DNA form, the CDR3 reads TGTGCCAGCGACAGTCAGTTAGGTGGGGAGCTGTTTTTT. Translated: CASDSQLGGELFF.

The CDR3 DNA reads TGTGCCAGCAGCTTCCAGGGGCAAGGCTCACCCCTCCACTTT. Encoded protein: CASSFQGQGSPLHF. The rearrangement uses TRBV7-9 and TRBJ1-6; TRBD1 is a possible D gene (6 bases). V lost 3 bases to trimming and J lost 10 bases, with 13 bases between them. The CDR3 totals 14 residues. The V gene's germline CDR1 is SEHNR and CDR2 FQNEAQ (reference sequence).

A word on this clonotype: The CDR3 does not close with the conserved phenylalanine or tryptophan, likely indicating a read error. It is unclear where the CDR3 begins or ends on the DNA, so no DNA is shown, and the CDR3 is as TCRdb lists it. This chain links TRBV2 with TRBJ1-2; the table's D gene call, TRBD1, was not cross checked with the DNA. 15 amino acids form the CDR3, both terminal residues included. Germline CDR1 and CDR2: SNHLY and FYNNEI. The CDR3 protein is CASSGTGTANYGYTL.